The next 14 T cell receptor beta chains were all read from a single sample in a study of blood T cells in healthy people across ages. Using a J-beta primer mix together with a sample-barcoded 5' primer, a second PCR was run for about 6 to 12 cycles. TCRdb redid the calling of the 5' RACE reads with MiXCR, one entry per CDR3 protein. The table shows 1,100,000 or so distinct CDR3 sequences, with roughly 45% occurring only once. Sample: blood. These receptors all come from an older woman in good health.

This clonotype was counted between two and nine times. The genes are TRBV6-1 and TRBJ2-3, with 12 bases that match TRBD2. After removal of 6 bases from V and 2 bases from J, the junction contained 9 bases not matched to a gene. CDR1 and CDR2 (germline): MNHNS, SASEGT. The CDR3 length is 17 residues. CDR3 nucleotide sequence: TGTGCCAGCAGCCGGAGGACTAGCGGGATGAACACAGATACGCAGTATTTT. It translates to CASSRRTSGMNTDTQYF.

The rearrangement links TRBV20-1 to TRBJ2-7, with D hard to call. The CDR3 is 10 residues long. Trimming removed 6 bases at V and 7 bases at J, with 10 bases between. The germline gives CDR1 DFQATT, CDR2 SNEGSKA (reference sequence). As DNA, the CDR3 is TGCAGTGCCCTCTTGGGAGAGCAGTACTTC. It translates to CSALLGEQYF.

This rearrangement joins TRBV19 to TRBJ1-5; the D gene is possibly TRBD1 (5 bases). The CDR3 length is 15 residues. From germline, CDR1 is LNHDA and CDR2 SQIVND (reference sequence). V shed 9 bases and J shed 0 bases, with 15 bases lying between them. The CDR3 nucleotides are TGTGCCAGCCGGCGTGGGGCCTATAGCAATCAGCCCCAGCATTTT. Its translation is CASRRGAYSNQPQHF.

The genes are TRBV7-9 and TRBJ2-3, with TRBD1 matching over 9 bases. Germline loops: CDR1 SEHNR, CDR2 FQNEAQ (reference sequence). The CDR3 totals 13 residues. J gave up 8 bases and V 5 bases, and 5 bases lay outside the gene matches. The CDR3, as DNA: TGTGCCAGCAGCCTAGGGACAGGGACTACGCAGTATTTT. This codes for CASSLGTGTTQYF.

DNA for the CDR3: TGTGCCAGCAGCGCTCCGCCGGGTCCCTCCTATACGCAGTATTTT. Its protein product is CASSAPPGPSYTQYF. This chain links TRBV9 with TRBJ2-3; D not certain. The CDR3 runs to 15 residues. From germline, CDR1 is SGDLS and CDR2 YYNGEE. The ends were cut back, 3 bases at V and 7 bases at J, with 18 bases in the middle.

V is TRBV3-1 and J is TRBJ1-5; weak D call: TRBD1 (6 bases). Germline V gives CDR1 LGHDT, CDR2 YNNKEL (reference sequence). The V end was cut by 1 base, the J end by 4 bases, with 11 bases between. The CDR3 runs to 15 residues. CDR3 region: CASSQGQAPNQPQHF. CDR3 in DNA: TGTGCCAGCAGCCAAGGACAGGCTCCGAATCAGCCCCAGCATTTT.

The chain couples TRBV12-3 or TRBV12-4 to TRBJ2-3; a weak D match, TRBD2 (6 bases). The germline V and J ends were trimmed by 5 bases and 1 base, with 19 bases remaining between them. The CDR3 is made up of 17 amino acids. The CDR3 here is CASSTPFGGMGTDTQYF. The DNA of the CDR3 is TGTGCCAGCAGTACACCTTTTGGGGGGATGGGCACAGATACGCAGTATTTT.

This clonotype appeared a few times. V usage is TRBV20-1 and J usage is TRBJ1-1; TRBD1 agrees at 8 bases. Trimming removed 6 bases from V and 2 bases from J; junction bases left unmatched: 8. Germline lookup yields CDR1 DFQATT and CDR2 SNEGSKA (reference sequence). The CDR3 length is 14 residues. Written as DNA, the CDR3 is TGCAGTGCCAGTGCCGGGACAGGCAACACTGAAGCTTTCTTT. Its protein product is CSASAGTGNTEAFF.

For the CDR3, the DNA is TGTGCCAGCAGTTACTCGGGGCGAGGGTCCCGGGTCTCCTACAATGAGCAGTTCTTC. Translated, it gives CASSYSGRGSRVSYNEQFF. This chain joins TRBV6-5 and TRBJ2-1; D may be TRBD1 or TRBD2 (5 bases each). Trimming took off 0 bases at V and 0 bases at J, with 18 bases between the two ends. The germline V gene has CDR1 MNHEY and CDR2 SVGAGI. The CDR3 length is 19 residues.

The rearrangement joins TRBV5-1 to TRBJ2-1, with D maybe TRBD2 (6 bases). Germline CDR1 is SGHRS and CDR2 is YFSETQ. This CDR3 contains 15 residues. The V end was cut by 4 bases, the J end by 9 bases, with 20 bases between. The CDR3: CASSMLGGGETEQFF. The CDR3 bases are TGCGCCAGCAGCATGTTGGGGGGAGGTGAAACTGAGCAGTTCTTC.

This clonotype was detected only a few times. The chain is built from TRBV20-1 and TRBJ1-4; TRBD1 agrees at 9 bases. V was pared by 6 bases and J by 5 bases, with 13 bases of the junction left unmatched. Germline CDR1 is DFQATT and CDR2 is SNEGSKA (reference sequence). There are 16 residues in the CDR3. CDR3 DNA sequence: TGCAGTGCCCAATTATTCACCGGGACAGGGAATGAAAAACTGTTTTTT. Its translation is CSAQLFTGTGNEKLFF.

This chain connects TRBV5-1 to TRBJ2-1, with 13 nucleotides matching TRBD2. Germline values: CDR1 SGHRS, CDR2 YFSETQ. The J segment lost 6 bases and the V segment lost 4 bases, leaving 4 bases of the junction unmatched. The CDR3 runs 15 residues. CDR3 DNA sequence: TGCGCCAGCAGCCCACTAGCGGGAGGGACCAATGAGCAGTTCTTC. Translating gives CASSPLAGGTNEQFF.

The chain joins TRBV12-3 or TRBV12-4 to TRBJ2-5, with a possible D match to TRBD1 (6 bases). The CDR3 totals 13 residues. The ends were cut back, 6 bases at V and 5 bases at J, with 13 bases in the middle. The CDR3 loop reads CASRPQGYETQYF. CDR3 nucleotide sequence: TGTGCCAGCAGACCACAGGGTTACGAGACCCAGTACTTC.

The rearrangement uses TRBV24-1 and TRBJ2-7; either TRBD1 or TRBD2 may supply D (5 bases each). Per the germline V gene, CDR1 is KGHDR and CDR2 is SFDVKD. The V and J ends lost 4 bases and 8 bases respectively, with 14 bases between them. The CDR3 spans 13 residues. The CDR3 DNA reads TGTGCCACCAGTGACTCCGGGACCTTGAAGCAGTACTTC. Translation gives CATSDSGTLKQYF.